This T cell receptor beta chain comes out of a study of siplizumab effects on memory and regulatory T cells. The CDR3 sequence is 14 residues long. Trimming stripped 2 bases from V and 7 bases from J, with 14 bases between. CDR1 is MNHNY and CDR2 is SVGAGI in the germline V gene (reference sequence). The protocol was immunoSEQ multiplex PCR, while the TCRdb copy is restricted to in-frame clones and leaves out a portion. The profile shows about 120,000 clones, approximately 94% of them singletons. The rearrangement joins TRBV6-6 to TRBJ1-2, with D perhaps TRBD1 (5 bases). The receptor's source is a human donor in good health. What was sequenced was non-Treg CD4+ T cells sorted from blood. CDR3 loop: CASSYEGIYAGYTF. The CDR3 DNA is TGTGCCAGCAGTTACGAGGGGATCTACGCTGGCTACACCTTC.